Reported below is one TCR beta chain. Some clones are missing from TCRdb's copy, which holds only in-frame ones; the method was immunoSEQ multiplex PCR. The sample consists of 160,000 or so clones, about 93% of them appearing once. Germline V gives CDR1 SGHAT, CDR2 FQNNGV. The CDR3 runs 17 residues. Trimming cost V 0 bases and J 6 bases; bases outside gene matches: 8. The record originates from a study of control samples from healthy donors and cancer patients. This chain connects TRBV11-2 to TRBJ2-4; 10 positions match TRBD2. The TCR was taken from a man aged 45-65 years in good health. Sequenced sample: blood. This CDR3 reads CASSLDWNSGRLNIQYF. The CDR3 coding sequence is TGTGCCAGCAGCTTAGATTGGAATAGCGGGAGGCTAAACATTCAGTACTTC.